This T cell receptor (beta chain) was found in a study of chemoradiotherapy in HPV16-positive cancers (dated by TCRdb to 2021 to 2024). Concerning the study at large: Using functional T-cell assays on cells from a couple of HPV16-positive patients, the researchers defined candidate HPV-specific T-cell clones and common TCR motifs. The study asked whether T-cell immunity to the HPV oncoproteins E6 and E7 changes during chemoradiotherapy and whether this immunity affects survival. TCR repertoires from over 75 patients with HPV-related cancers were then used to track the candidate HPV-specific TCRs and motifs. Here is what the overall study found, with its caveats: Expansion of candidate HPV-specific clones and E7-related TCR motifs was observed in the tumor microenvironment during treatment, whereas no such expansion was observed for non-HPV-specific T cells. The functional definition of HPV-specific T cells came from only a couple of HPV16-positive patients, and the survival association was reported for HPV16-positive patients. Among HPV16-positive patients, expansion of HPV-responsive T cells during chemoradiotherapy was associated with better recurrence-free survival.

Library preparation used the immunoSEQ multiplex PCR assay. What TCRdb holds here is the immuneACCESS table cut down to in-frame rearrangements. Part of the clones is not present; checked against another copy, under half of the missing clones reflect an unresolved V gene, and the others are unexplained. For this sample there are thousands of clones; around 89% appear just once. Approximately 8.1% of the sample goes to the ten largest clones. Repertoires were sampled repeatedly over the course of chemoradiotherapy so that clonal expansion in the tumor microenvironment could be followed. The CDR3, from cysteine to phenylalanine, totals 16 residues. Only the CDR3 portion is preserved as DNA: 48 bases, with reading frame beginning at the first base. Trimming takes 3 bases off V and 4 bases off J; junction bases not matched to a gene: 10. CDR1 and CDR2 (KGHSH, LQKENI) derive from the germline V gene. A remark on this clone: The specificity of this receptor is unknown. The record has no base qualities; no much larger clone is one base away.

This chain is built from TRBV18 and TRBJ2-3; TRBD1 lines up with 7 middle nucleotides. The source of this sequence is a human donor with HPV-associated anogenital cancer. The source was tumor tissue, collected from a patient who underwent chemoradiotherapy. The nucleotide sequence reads TGTGCCAGCTCACCCCTTACAGGGGTGGAGTCAGATACGCAGTATTTT. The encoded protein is CASSPLTGVESDTQYF.